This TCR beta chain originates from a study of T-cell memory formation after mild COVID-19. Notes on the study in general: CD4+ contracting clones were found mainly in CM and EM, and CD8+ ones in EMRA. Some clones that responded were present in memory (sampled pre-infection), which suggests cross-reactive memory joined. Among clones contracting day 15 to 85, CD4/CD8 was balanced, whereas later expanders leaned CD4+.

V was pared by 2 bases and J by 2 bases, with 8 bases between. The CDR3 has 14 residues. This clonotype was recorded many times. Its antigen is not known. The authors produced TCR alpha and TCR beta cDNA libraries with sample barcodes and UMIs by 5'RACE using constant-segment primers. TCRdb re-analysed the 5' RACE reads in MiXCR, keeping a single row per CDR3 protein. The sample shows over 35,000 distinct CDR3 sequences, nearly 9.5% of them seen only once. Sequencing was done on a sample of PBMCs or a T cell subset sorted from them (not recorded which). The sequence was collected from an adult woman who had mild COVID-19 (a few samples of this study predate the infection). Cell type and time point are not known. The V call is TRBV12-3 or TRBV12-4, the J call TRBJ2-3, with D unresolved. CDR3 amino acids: CASSLSQYTDTQYF. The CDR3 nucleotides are TGTGCCAGCAGTTTAAGCCAGTACACAGATACGCAGTATTTT.